One T cell receptor beta chain is described in this entry. TCRdb re-called the 5' RACE reads; one entry per CDR3 protein, DNA not given. In total, the table holds 150,000 or so distinct CDR3 sequences. This sample stems from a study of monozygotic twins with inflammatory bowel disease. Germline CDR1 and CDR2: LGHNA and YNFKEQ. CDR3 length: 14 residues. This receptor was obtained from a human donor with ulcerative colitis or Crohn's disease, or a healthy co-twin of an affected twin (not recorded which). The sequencing sample was made of blood. The rearrangement uses TRBV4-2 and TRBJ1-3. This CDR3 is CASSQVGSGNTIYF.